This T cell receptor (beta chain) was obtained from a study of T cell repertoires in cytomegalovirus infection. Study overall: Indicated by public TCR beta signatures were CMV infection and matching HLA type.

There are 16 residues in the CDR3. Looked up from germline, CDR1 is DFQATT and CDR2 is SNEGSKA (reference sequence). Germline trimming cut 1 base from V and 4 bases from J; bases unmatched to any gene: 7. Study results and caveats: CMV carriers having the relevant HLA were flagged by cumulative public TCR beta family frequency.

TCRdb itself ran the reads through MiXCR, one entry per CDR3 protein. The sample holds more than 300,000 distinct CDR3 sequences; roughly 34% are singletons and the top ten take 13%. This clonotype was picked up a small number of times. No antigen is known for it. Sequenced material: cultured PBMCs, taken from culture after CMV antigen stimulation. The sequence came from a human donor in good health (CMV status not recorded). Some clones in this sample may be carry-over from other donors' samples. The chain joins TRBV20-1 to TRBJ2-1; 10 positions match TRBD1. The CDR3 DNA follows: TGCAGTGCTAGAGGAACCGGGACAGGGGTATACAATGAGCAGTTCTTC. Its protein is CSARGTGTGVYNEQFF.